The 10 T cell receptor beta chains given below trace back to one sample, sequenced in a study of cytomegalovirus exposure and HLA in healthy donors. The PCR made use of 60 Vbeta and 13 Jbeta primers. This table comes from immunoSEQ multiplex PCR, and its TCRdb copy is limited to in-frame clones, with some not included. The sample has approximately 200,000 clones, approximately 84% seen once. Sequencing input: PBMCs. Receptors were obtained from a boy aged 10-17 years in good health and CMV-seronegative.

The rearrangement uses TRBV9 and TRBJ2-7; possibly TRBD1 for D (5 bases). Germline CDR1 is SGDLS and CDR2 is YYNGEE. The CDR3 length is 14 residues. V lost 7 bases, J lost 3 bases, and 17 bases lay in between. Here the CDR3 reads CASYWEGENYEQYF. The CDR3 DNA reads TGTGCCAGCTATTGGGAAGGGGAAAACTACGAGCAGTACTTC.

Only one count was recorded for this clone. The chain has TRBV27 and TRBJ1-1; perhaps TRBD1 as D (5 bases). This CDR3 spans 14 amino acids. CDR1 MNHEY and CDR2 SMNVEV come from the germline V gene (reference sequence). The V end lost 2 bases, the J end lost 3 bases, and 10 bases lay between the germline ends. The CDR3 DNA reads TGTGCCAGCAGTTTACAGGGATGGGACACTGAAGCTTTCTTT. It is translated as CASSLQGWDTEAFF.

This chain uses TRBV6-5 with TRBJ2-2; TRBD1 aligns across 7 bases. V trimming: 4 bases; J trimming: 7 bases; junction bases outside the gene matches: 6. The germline V gene encodes CDR1 MNHEY and CDR2 SVGAGI. The CDR3 has 14 amino acids. The CDR3 nucleotides are TGTGCCAGCAGTTTTGAGACAGGGCGCGGGGAGCTGTTTTTT. Residues: CASSFETGRGELFF.

The chain links TRBV5-1 to TRBJ1-2, with a weak D call TRBD1 (6 bases). V was shortened by 6 bases and J by 3 bases, with 21 bases between the two germline ends. The CDR3 consists of 16 residues. Germline V CDR1 and CDR2: SGHRS, YFSETQ. The chain's CDR3 is CASTLSWGLRDYGYTF. The CDR3 nucleotides read TGCGCCAGCACCCTCTCTTGGGGGCTGCGTGACTATGGCTACACCTTC.

The rearrangement joins TRBV5-1 to TRBJ2-7; 7 nucleotides line up with TRBD1. This CDR3 spans 14 amino acids. V shed 6 bases and J 4 bases; nucleotides not matched to a gene: 10. The germline V gene encodes CDR1 SGHRS and CDR2 YFSETQ. The CDR3 here is CASTQGDTGYEQYF. The CDR3 DNA sequence: TGCGCCAGCACCCAGGGGGACACAGGTTACGAGCAGTACTTC.

CDR3 region: CASKRELDTEAFF. The CDR3 DNA reads TGTGCCAGCAAGAGAGAACTGGACACTGAAGCTTTCTTT. The chain uses TRBV2 and TRBJ1-1; D gene unclear. CDR1 and CDR2 from the germline V gene are SNHLY and FYNNEI. This CDR3 contains 13 residues. V dropped 7 bases and J dropped 3 bases, with 12 bases sitting between them.

The V and J genes are TRBV18 and TRBJ1-6; D gene uncertain. The CDR3 loop spans 16 amino acids. Germline CDR1 and CDR2: KGHSH and LQKENI. V was clipped by 6 bases and J by 0 bases, with 12 bases between them. The CDR3 bases are TGTGCCAGCTCGTCCGACCGGAGCTCCTATAATTCACCCCTCCACTTT. This translates into CASSSDRSSYNSPLHF.

This chain connects TRBV5-4 to TRBJ2-1; D might be TRBD1 (5 bases). Germline CDR1 SGHNT, CDR2 YYREEE (reference sequence). The CDR3 totals 15 residues. The V gene lost 10 bases and the J gene lost 0 bases, with 17 bases spanning the gap. Here the CDR3 DNA reads TGTGCCGTCCTTGAGACAGCCAGCTCCTACAATGAGCAGTTCTTC. It specifies CAVLETASSYNEQFF.

The V call is TRBV4-2, the J call TRBJ2-7, with TRBD2 matching over 10 bases. Germline V gene sequence: CDR1 LGHNA, CDR2 YNFKEQ. CDR3 length: 15 amino acids. Losses at the gene ends were 4 bases for V and 2 bases for J; bases not matched to a gene: 5. In nucleotides, the CDR3 is TGTGCCAGCAGCCCCGGGGGACTAGCGACCTACGAGCAGTACTTC. It is translated as CASSPGGLATYEQYF.

The chain combines TRBV27 with TRBJ1-1, with 9 bases that match TRBD1. With V trimmed by 5 bases and J by 1 base, 5 bases remained unmatched. This CDR3 is 15 amino acids long. The germline V gene encodes CDR1 MNHEY and CDR2 SMNVEV (reference sequence). The DNA of the CDR3 is TGTGCCAGCAGTCACCGGACAGGGGCGAACACTGAAGCTTTCTTT. Its translation is CASSHRTGANTEAFF.